This T cell receptor (beta chain) was captured by sequencing in a study of T cells in Graves' hyperthyroidism and ophthalmopathy. RNA transcripts were the template for amplifying TCR beta CDR3 regions. Researchers ran a first-round RT-PCR on the TCR CDR3 using the HTBI primer set. TCRdb passed the multiplex PCR reads through MiXCR, listing each CDR3 protein once. This sample carries roughly 580,000 distinct CDR3 sequences, over 11% of them seen once, and the ten largest clones take more than 5%. With respect to this clonotype: One junction end does not reproduce the germline sequence, and a read error may be involved.

The sample was blood. The origin of this receptor is a woman aged 25 to 39 with Graves' hyperthyroidism that later progressed to Graves' ophthalmopathy.

The CDR3: CTSIPPGVQNEQFF. In DNA form, the CDR3 reads TGTACCAGTATCCCGCCGGGAGTCCAAAATGAGCAGTTCTTC. This chain joins TRBV19 and TRBJ2-1; the D gene is possibly TRBD2 (6 bases). Per germline, CDR1 LNHDA and CDR2 SQIVND (reference sequence). This CDR3 is built from 14 residues.